This T cell receptor (beta chain) comes out of a study of blood T cell repertoires in COVID-19. Looking at the study overall: For recovered donors of Cohort 3, there were two negative PCRs, clearance, or symptom resolution. Material from acute and convalescent COVID-19 was sourced from the United States, Italy and Spain. Nucleic acid was either cDNA or gDNA, and it came from T cells, B-cell-depleted T cells, or PBMCs.

Sequencing was performed with immunoSEQ multiplex PCR; in TCRdb, only in-frame clones are kept and a portion is missing. The repertoire holds a few hundred thousand clones, with about nine tenths as singletons. Participant-reported clinical history was the basis for cohort assignment. The V gene's germline CDR1 is PRHDT and CDR2 FYEKMQ (reference sequence). V lost 4 bases, J lost 4 bases, and 3 bases stayed unmatched. The CDR3 totals 14 residues. Sequencing used PBMCs or T cells enriched from blood (not recorded which). The TCR was taken from a man aged 25 to 40 in a cohort exposed to, infected with or recovered from COVID-19 (not recorded which). The chain has TRBV13 and TRBJ1-3; 8 bases line up with TRBD1. The CDR3 region has the DNA TGTGCCAGCAGCTCCCGACAGGGGGGAAACACCATATATTTT. It encodes CASSSRQGGNTIYF. The variable domain in full, completed from reference TRBV13 and TRBJ1-3, reads AAGVIQSPRHLIKEKRETATLKCYPIPRHDTVYWYQQGPGQDPQFLISFYEKMQSDKGSIPDRFSAQQFSDYHSELNMSSLELGDSALYFCASSSRQGGNTIYFGEGSWLTVV.